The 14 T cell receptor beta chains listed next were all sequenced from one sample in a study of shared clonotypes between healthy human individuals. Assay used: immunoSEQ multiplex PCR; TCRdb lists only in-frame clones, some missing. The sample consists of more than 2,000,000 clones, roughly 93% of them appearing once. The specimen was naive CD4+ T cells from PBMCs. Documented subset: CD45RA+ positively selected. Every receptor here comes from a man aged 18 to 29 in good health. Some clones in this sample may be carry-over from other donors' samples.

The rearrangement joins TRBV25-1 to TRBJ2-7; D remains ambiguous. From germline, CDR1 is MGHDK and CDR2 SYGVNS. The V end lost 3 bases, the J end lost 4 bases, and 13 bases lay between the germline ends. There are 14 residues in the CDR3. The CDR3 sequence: CASSEPLAPYEQYF. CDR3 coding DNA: TGTGCCAGCAGTGAGCCTCTCGCCCCATACGAGCAGTACTTC.

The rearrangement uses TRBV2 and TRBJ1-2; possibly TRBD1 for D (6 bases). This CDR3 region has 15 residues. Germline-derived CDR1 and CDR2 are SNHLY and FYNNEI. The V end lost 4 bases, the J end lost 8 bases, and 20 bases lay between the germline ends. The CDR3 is CASSVGGLGRSGYTF. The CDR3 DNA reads TGTGCCAGCAGTGTCGGGGGGCTGGGGCGTTCGGGCTACACCTTC.

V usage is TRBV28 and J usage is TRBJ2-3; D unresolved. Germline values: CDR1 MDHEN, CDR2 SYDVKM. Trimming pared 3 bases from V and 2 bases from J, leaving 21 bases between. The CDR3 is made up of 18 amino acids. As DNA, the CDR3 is TGTGCCAGCAGTTTGATGGGTTTAGCCTTTAAGTACACAGATACGCAGTATTTT. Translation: CASSLMGLAFKYTDTQYF.

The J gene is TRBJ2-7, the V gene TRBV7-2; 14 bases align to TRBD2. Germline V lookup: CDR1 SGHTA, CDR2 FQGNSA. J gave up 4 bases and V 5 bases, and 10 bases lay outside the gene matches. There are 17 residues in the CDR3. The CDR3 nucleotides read TGTGCCAGCAGCGTCGCCGGGACTAGCGGGAGCTGGTACGAGCAGTACTTC. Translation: CASSVAGTSGSWYEQYF.

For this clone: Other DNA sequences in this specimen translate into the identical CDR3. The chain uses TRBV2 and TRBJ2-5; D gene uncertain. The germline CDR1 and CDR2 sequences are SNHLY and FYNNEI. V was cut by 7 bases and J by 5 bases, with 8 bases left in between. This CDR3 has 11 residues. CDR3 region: CASTSRETQYF. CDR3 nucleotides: TGTGCCAGCACGAGTAGGGAGACCCAGTACTTC.

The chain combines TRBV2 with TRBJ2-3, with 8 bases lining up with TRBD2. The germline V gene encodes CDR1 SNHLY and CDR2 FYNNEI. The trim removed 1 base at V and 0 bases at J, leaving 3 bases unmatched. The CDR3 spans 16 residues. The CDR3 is CASSEGASGSTDTQYF. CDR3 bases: TGTGCCAGCAGTGAAGGGGCTAGCGGGAGCACAGATACGCAGTATTTT.

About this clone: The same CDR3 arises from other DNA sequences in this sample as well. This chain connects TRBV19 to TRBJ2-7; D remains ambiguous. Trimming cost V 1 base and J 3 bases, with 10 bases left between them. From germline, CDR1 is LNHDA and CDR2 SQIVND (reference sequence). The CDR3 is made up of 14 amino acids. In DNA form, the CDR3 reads TGTGCCAGTAGTATAGCTCCGGGCGACTACGAGCAGTACTTC. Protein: CASSIAPGDYEQYF.

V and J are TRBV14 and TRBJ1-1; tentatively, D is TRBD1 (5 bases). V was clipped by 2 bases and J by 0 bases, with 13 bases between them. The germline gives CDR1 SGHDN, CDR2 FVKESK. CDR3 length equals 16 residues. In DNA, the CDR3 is TGTGCCAGCAGCCAATACGGTCGGGGGTTGAACACTGAAGCTTTCTTT. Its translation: CASSQYGRGLNTEAFF.

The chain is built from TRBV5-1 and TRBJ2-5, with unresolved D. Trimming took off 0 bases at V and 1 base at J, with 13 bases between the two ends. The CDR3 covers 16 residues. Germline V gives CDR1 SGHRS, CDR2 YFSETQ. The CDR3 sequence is CASSLGGSFTQETQYF. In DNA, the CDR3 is TGCGCCAGCAGCTTGGGAGGCAGTTTTACCCAAGAGACCCAGTACTTC.

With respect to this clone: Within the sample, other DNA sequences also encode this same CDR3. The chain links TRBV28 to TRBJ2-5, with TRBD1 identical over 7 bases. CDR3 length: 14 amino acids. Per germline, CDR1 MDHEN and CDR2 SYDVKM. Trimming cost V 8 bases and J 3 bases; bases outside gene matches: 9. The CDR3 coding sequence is TGTGCCAGCGGCTCAGGGACAGCAAAAGAGACCCAGTACTTC. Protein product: CASGSGTAKETQYF.

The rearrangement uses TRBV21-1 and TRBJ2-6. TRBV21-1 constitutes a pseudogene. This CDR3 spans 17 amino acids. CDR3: CASRPSGRSSGANVLTF. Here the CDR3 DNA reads TGTGCCAGCAGACCATCGGGCCGCTCATCTGGGGCCAACGTCCTGACTTTC.

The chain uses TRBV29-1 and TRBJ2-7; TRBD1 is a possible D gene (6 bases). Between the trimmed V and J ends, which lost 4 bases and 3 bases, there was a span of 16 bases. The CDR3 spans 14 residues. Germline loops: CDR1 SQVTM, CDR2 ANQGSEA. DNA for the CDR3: TGCAGCGTTGGAATCAGGGGCCCTCTCTACGAGCAGTACTTC. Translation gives CSVGIRGPLYEQYF.

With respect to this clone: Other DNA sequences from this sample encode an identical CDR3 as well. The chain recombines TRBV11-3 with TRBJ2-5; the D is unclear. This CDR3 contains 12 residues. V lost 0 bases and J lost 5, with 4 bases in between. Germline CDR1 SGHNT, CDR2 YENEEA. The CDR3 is CASSLEGETQYF. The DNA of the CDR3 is TGTGCCAGCAGCTTAGAGGGGGAGACCCAGTACTTC.

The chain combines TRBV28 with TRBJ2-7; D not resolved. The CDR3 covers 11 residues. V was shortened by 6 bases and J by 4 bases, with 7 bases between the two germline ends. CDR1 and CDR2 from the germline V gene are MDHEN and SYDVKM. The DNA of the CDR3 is TGTGCCAGCAGCGCTATATACGAGCAGTACTTC. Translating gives CASSAIYEQYF.